Detailed here is one T cell receptor beta chain. The antigen is undetermined. The data were produced by immunoSEQ multiplex PCR, yet TCRdb's version contains in-frame clones alone and is incomplete. The table shows more than 2,000,000 clones, with 93% occurring only once. The sample is drawn from a study of shared clonotypes between healthy human individuals. General study findings and limits: It was only blood that was sampled, and tissue repertoires likely differ.

This CDR3 spans 14 amino acids. The germline V gene encodes CDR1 SGHNT and CDR2 YYREEE (reference sequence). Between the trimmed V and J ends, which lost 4 bases and 1 base, there was a span of 12 bases. The TCR was taken from a man younger than 35 in good health. Some clones in this sample may be carry-over from other donors' samples. The V gene is TRBV5-4, the J gene TRBJ2-7; D is perhaps TRBD2 (5 bases). The sequenced sample consisted of naive CD4+ T cells from PBMCs. Subset denoted: CD45RA+ positively selected. The CDR3 is CASSPTIGSYEQYF. In DNA, the CDR3 is TGTGCCAGCAGCCCGACTATTGGATCCTACGAGCAGTACTTC. The full variable domain, its missing parts supplied by reference TRBV5-4 and TRBJ2-7, is ETGVTQSPTHLIKTRGQQVTLRCSSQSGHNTVSWYQQALGQGPQFIFQYYREEENGRGNFPPRFSGLQFPNYSSELNVNALELDDSALYLCASSPTIGSYEQYFGPGTRLTVT.